A single T cell receptor beta chain is shown here with its context. This clone was counted a few times. Its antigen is currently not known. Base qualities are missing; no much larger clone stands one base away. From a lookup of the germline V gene, CDR1 and CDR2 are SNHLY and FYNNEI. The CDR3, from cysteine to phenylalanine, totals 12 residues. CDR3 DNA is the only sequence kept; it has 36 bases, read in frame from the first base. V loses 7 bases at its end and J loses 8 bases; junction bases beyond the gene matches: 6. Donors formed part of the validation cohort, which comprised 120 subjects and was distinct from the first cohort of 670 or so subjects. The source of the sample is a study of cytomegalovirus exposure and HLA in healthy donors (dated by TCRdb to the late 2010s). At the level of the whole study: The approximately 710 repertoires of the first cohort and the 95 to 150 validation repertoires were produced on the same platform, according to a later analysis. A separate validation cohort of about 110 different subjects was used in addition to the 666-subject first cohort. The aim of the study was to test whether cataloging public T cell receptors could identify signatures of past pathogen exposure. To predict cytomegalovirus infection status, the study combined high-throughput TCR immunosequencing, statistical association of individual TCRs with disease status, and machine learning.

The library was prepared using the immunoSEQ multiplex PCR assay. In the original analysis: A statistical classification framework was built for diagnosing cytomegalovirus status from the catalog of TCR beta chain sequences. As stored in TCRdb, this immuneACCESS dataset retains in-frame rearrangements with V and J assigned. A fraction of the clones does not appear; measured against another copy, unresolved V genes explain less than half of the discrepancy, and the remainder lacks a known reason. V, J and clone size were drawn from that table, and D and trimming were deduced from the DNA. A total of 110,000 to 150,000 clones appear in this sample, roughly 88% of them only once. The ten largest clones capture over 6.5% of the sample. The study at large found these results: A later analysis lacked HLA typing for the validation cohort, so it scored co-occurrence in that cohort across all 120 or so repertoires. Most TCR sequences were seen in very few donors, while some public TCRs were found in many individuals. The authors suggested that the approach could potentially be extended to other disease states and immunological phenotypes. Cytomegalovirus status was reported to be diagnosed by the classifier with high specificity and sensitivity in both the original and validation cohorts. Subsequent analysis determined that TCRs grouped into clusters in the first cohort also showed a tendency toward co-occurrence across the approximately 120 validation repertoires, and 85% to 95% of cluster scores exceeded 0. A few of the identified cytomegalovirus-associated TCR beta chains were confirmed in vitro to be specific for cytomegalovirus antigens. The study listed 164 TCR beta chains as associated with cytomegalovirus.

The chain uses TRBV2 and TRBJ1-2, and TRBD1 matches 8 of the central bases. The sample comprised PBMCs. The TCR sequence derives from a woman in her late teens or twenties in good health and CMV-seropositive. CDR3 region: CASTLGQGGYTF. The bases are TGTGCCAGCACCCTAGGACAGGGCGGCTACACCTTC.